The 8 T cell receptor beta chains given below trace back to one sample, sequenced in a study of blood T cell repertoires in COVID-19. Data came from immunoSEQ multiplex PCR; TCRdb stores just in-frame clones and leaves some out. Of roughly 500,000 clones in the sample, approximately 86% were seen once. The sample was PBMCs or T cells enriched from blood (not recorded which). These receptors originate from a woman aged 60-70 years who had recovered from COVID-19.

On this clone: In the same sample, other DNA sequences code for this CDR3. The chain links TRBV4-2 to TRBJ2-3; 8 bases map to TRBD2. J gave up 4 bases and V 0 bases, and 9 bases lay outside the gene matches. The CDR3 runs 17 residues. CDR1 and CDR2 (germline): LGHNA, YNFKEQ. CDR3 DNA sequence: TGTGCCAGCAGCCAAGATGGGGCGGGGGGCGGCGCAGATACGCAGTATTTT. It yields the protein CASSQDGAGGGADTQYF.

The rearrangement links TRBV3-1 (or the pseudogene TRBV3-2) to TRBJ2-3; 14 bases match TRBD2. The CDR3 is 18 amino acids. Germline trimming cut 3 bases from V and 4 bases from J; bases unmatched to any gene: 9. Germline assignment: CDR1 LGHDT and CDR2 YNNKEL (reference sequence). This chain's CDR3 is CASSQVTSGGAGADTQYF. In DNA form, the CDR3 reads TGTGCCAGCAGCCAGGTGACTAGCGGGGGGGCCGGAGCAGATACGCAGTATTTT.

The chain joins TRBV2 to TRBJ2-3; 9 bases map to TRBD1. The CDR3 is 17 amino acids. Germline CDR1 and CDR2: SNHLY and FYNNEI. The ends lost 2 bases at V and 0 bases at J; junction bases unmatched: 6. The CDR3 DNA reads as TGTGCCAGCAGTGAACCTAGGACAGGGGTTAGCACAGATACGCAGTATTTT. It specifies CASSEPRTGVSTDTQYF.

This chain connects TRBV7-9 to TRBJ2-1, with D possibly being TRBD1 (8 bases). V was clipped by 7 bases and J by 5 bases, with 15 bases between them. Per germline, CDR1 SEHNR and CDR2 FQNEAQ (reference sequence). The CDR3 totals 14 residues. The CDR3 DNA is TGTGCCAGCACCACACAGGGGGGGGACAATGAGCAGTTCTTC. This translates into CASTTQGGDNEQFF.

The V and J genes are TRBV18 and TRBJ1-1; 7 positions match TRBD1. Per the germline V gene, CDR1 is KGHSH and CDR2 is LQKENI. With 1 base clipped from V and 2 bases from J, the junction kept 4 bases outside the gene matches. The CDR3 has 15 residues. As DNA, the CDR3 is TGTGCCAGCTCACCACGGGACAGCCCAAACACTGAAGCTTTCTTT. It codes for CASSPRDSPNTEAFF.

V usage is TRBV5-1 and J usage is TRBJ2-1, with 8 bases fitting TRBD1. There are 17 residues in the CDR3. J gave up 1 base and V 0 bases, and 6 bases lay outside the gene matches. Germline V gene sequence: CDR1 SGHRS, CDR2 YFSETQ. CDR3 loop: CASSLAKTGASYNEQFF. The CDR3 DNA reads TGCGCCAGCAGCTTGGCTAAGACAGGGGCGTCCTACAATGAGCAGTTCTTC.

This chain links TRBV9 with TRBJ2-2; TRBD1 matches at 9 bases. The CDR3 has 17 residues. The V segment lost 3 bases and the J segment 6 bases; nucleotides outside the gene matches: 12. Germline V gene sequence: CDR1 SGDLS, CDR2 YYNGEE. The CDR3 protein is CASSEDYDRGFSGELFF. CDR3 sequence (DNA): TGTGCCAGCAGCGAGGACTACGACAGGGGGTTCTCCGGGGAGCTGTTTTTT.

This rearrangement joins TRBV7-8 to TRBJ1-5; D is uncertain. This CDR3 is built from 12 residues. The V end was cut by 5 bases, the J end by 5 bases, with 7 bases between. From germline, CDR1 is SGHVS and CDR2 FQNEAQ. The CDR3 nucleotides read TGTGCCAGCAGCCCTAACTATCAGCCCCAGCATTTT. Protein sequence: CASSPNYQPQHF.